Below, 3 T cell receptor beta chains from the same sample are listed, as sequenced in a study of CD8 T cells in Susac syndrome. The RNA input was about 0.5 to 1 ug, and it was reverse transcribed with random hexamers. One entry per CDR3 protein results from TCRdb running MiXCR on the immunoSEQ multiplex PCR reads. The sample holds approximately 190,000 distinct CDR3 sequences, roughly 95% seen once. The specimen sequenced was CD4+ T cells from PBMCs. The receptors derive from a human donor with multiple sclerosis.

The chain joins TRBV19 to TRBJ1-2; D is undetermined. Germline V CDR1 and CDR2: LNHDA, SQIVND (reference sequence). V was shortened by 4 bases and J by 3 bases, with 15 bases between the two germline ends. The length of the CDR3 is 15 residues. In nucleotides, the CDR3 is TGTGCCAGTAGTAAACGGGCGTTCGACGACTATGGCTACACCTTC. Protein product: CASSKRAFDDYGYTF.

The chain has TRBV24-1 and TRBJ1-1; D uncertain. The V end was cut by 2 bases, the J end by 5 bases, with 11 bases between. The CDR3 runs 14 residues. Germline loops: CDR1 KGHDR, CDR2 SFDVKD. CDR3 DNA sequence: TGTGCCACCAGTGATTCGTACACGAGGACTGAAGCTTTCTTT. Residues: CATSDSYTRTEAFF.

The chain employs TRBV15 and TRBJ2-3; TRBD2 might be the D (6 bases). V lost 7 bases, J lost 2 bases, and 16 bases lay in between. Germline CDR1 reads LNHNV; CDR2 reads YYDKDF (reference sequence). The CDR3 is 15 residues long. CDR3 loop: CATNGGDRPTDTQYF. The CDR3 bases are TGTGCCACCAACGGCGGGGATAGACCCACAGATACGCAGTATTTT.